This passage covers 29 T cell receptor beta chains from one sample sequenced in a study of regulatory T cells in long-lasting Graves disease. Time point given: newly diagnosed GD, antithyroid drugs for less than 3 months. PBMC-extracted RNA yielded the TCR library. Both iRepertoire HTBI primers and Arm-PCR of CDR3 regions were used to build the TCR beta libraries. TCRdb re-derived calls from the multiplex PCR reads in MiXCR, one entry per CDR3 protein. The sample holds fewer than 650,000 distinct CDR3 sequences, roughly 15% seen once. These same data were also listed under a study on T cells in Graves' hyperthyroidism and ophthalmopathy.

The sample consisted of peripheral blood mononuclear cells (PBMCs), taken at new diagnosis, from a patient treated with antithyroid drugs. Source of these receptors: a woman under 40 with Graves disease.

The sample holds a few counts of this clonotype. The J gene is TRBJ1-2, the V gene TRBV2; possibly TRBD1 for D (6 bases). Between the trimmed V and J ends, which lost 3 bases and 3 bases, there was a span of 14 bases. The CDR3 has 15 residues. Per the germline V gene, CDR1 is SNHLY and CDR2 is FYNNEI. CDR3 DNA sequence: TGTGCCAGCAGTGAGGCAGGGGCGGGATACTATGGCTACACCTTC. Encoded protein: CASSEAGAGYYGYTF.

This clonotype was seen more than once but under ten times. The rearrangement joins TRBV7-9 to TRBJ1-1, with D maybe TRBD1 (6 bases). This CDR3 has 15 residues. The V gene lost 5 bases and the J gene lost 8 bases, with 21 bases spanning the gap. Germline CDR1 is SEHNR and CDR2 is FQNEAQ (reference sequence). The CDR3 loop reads CASSKQGGGRGEAFF. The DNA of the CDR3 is TGTGCCAGCAGCAAACAAGGGGGGGGGCGTGGGGAAGCTTTCTTT.

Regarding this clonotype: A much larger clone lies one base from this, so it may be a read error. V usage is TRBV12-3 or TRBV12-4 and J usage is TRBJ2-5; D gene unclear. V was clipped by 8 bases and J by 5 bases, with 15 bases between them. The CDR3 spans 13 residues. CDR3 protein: CASGWAASETQYF. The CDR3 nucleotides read TGTGCCAGCGGCTGGGCAGCGAGTGAGACCCAGTACTTC.

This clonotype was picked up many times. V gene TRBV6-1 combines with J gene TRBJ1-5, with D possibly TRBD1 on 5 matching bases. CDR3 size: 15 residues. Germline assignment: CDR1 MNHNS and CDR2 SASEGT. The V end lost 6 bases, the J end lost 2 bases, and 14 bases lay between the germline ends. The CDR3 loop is CASRPQGGGNQPQHF. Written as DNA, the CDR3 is TGTGCCAGCAGGCCTCAGGGAGGGGGCAATCAGCCCCAGCATTTT.

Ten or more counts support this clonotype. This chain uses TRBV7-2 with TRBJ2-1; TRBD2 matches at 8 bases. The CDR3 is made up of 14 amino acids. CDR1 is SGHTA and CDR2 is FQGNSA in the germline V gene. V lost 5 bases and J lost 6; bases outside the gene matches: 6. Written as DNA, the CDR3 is TGTGCCAGCAGCAAGGGACTAGTTTTCAATGAGCAGTTCTTC. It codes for CASSKGLVFNEQFF.

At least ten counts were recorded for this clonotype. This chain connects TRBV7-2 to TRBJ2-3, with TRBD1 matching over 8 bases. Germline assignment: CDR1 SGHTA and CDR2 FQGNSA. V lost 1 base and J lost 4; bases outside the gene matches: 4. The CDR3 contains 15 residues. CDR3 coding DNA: TGTGCCAGCAGCTTAGGAGGACAGGGAGCAGATACGCAGTATTTT. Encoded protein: CASSLGGQGADTQYF.

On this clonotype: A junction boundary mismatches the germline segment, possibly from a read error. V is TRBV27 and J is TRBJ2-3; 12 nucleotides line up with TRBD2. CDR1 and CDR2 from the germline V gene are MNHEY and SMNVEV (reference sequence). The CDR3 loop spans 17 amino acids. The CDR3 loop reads CASSFWTSGKLGDTHYF. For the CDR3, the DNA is TGTGCCAGCAGTTTCTGGACTAGCGGGAAGTTGGGAGATACGCATTATTTT.

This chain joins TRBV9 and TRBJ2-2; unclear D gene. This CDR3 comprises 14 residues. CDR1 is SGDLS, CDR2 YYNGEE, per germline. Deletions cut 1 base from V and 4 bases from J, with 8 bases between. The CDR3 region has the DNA TGTGCCAGCAGCGTACGTCCCTCCACCGGGGAGCTGTTTTTT. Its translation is CASSVRPSTGELFF.

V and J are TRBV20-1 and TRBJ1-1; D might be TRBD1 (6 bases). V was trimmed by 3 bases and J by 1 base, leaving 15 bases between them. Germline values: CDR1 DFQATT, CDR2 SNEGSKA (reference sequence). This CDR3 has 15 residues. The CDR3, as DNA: TGCAGTGCTAGGGACAGTTCTAAGGGGAACACTGAAGCTTTCTTT. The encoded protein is CSARDSSKGNTEAFF.

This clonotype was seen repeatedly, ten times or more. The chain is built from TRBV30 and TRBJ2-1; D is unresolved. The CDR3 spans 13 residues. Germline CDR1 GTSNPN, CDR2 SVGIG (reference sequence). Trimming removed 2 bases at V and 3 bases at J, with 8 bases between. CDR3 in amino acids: CAWSRSNYNEQFF. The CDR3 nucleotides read TGTGCCTGGAGTAGGTCCAACTACAATGAGCAGTTCTTC.

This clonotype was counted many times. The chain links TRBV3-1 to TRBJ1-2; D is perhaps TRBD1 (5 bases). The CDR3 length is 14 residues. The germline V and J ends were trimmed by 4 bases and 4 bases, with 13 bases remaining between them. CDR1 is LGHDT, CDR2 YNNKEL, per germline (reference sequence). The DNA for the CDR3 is TGTGCCAGCAGCCGGCAGGGTTACGGCTATGGCTACACCTTC. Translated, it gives CASSRQGYGYGYTF.

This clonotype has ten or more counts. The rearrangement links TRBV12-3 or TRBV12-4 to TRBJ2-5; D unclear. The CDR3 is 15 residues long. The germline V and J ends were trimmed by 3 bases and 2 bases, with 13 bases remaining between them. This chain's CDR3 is CASSFRPAIQETQYF. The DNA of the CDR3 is TGTGCCAGCAGTTTTAGACCAGCGATTCAAGAGACCCAGTACTTC.

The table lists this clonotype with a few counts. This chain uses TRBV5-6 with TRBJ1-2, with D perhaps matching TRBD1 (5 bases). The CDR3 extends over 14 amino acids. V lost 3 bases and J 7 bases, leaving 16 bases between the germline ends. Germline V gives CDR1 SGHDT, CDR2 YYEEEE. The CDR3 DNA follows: TGTGCCAGCAGCTGGGGGATCGGAATCGGTGGCTACACCTTC. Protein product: CASSWGIGIGGYTF.

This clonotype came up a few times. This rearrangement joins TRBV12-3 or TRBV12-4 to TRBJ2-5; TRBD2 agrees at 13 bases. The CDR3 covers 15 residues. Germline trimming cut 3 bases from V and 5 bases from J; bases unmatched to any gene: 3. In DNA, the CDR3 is TGTGCCAGCAGTTTGGAACTAGCGGGAGGGGAGACCCAGTACTTC. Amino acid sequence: CASSLELAGGETQYF.

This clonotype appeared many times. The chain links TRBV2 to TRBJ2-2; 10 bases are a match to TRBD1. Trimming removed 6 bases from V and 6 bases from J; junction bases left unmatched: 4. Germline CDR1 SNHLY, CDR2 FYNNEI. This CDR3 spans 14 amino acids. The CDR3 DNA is TGTGCCAGCAGGGGACAGGGGAGAGCCGGGGAGCTGTTTTTT. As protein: CASRGQGRAGELFF.

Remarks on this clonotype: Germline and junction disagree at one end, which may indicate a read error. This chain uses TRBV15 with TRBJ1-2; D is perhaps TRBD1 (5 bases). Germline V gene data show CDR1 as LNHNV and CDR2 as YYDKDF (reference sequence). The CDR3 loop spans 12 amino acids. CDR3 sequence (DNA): TGTGCCACCAGCAGAGATCTACGACAGCCCTCCTTC. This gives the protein CATSRDLRQPSF.

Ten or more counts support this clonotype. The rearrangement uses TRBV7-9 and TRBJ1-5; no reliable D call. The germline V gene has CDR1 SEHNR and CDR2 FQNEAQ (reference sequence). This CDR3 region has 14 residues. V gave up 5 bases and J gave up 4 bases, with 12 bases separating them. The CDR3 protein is CASSHAGRNQPQHF. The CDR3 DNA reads TGTGCCAGCAGCCATGCCGGGCGGAATCAGCCCCAGCATTTT.

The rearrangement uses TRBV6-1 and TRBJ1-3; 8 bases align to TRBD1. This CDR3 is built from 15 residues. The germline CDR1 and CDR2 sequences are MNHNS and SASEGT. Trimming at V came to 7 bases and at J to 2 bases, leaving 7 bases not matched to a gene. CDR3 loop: CASNSPGGTGNTIYF. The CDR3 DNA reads TGTGCCAGCAACTCTCCAGGGGGCACTGGAAACACCATATATTTT.

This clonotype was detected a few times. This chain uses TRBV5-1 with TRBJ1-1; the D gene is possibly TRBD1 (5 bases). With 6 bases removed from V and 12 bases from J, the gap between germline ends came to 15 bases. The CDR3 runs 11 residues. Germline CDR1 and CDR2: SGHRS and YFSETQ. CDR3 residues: CASKKQETTFF. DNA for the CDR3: TGCGCCAGCAAAAAACAGGAAACGACTTTCTTT.

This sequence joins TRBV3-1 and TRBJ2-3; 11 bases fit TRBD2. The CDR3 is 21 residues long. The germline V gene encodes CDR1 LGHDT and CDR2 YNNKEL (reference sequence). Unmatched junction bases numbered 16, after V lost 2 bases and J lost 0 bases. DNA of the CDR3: TGTGCCAGCAGCCAAATGTCGTCTAAGACTAGCGGGACCGTTAGCACAGATACGCAGTATTTT. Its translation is CASSQMSSKTSGTVSTDTQYF.

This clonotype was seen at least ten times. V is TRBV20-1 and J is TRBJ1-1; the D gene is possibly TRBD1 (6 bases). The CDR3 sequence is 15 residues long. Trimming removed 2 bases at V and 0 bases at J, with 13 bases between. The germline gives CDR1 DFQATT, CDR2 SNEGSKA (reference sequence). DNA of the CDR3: TGCAGTGCTAGAAAAGGGGGGGCCTTGAACACTGAAGCTTTCTTT. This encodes CSARKGGALNTEAFF.

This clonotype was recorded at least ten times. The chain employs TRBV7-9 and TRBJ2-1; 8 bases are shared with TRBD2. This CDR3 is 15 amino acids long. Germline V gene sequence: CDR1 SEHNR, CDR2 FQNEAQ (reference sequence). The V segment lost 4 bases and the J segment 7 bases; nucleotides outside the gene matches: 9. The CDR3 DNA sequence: TGTGCCAGCAGCTCTCTCGGGAGGGCCAATAATGAGCAGTTCTTC. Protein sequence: CASSSLGRANNEQFF.

CDR3 nucleotide sequence: TGCAGCGATGCGACAGGCGAAGCTTTCTTT. As protein: CSDATGEAFF. This chain connects TRBV29-1 to TRBJ1-1; D is possibly TRBD1 (6 bases). The CDR3 runs 10 residues. Germline values: CDR1 SQVTM, CDR2 ANQGSEA. V was clipped by 7 bases and J by 8 bases, with 11 bases between them.

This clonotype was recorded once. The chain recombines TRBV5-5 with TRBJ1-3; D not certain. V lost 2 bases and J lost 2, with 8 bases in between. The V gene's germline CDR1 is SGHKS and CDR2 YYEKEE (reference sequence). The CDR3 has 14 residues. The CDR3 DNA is TGTGCCAGCAGCTTACAACAGACTGGAAACACCATATATTTT. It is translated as CASSLQQTGNTIYF. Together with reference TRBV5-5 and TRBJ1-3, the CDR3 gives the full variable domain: DAGVTQSPTHLIKTRGQQVTLRCSPISGHKSVSWYQQVLGQGPQFIFQYYEKEERGRGNFPDRFSARQFPNYSSELNVNALLLGDSALYLCASSLQQTGNTIYFGEGSWLTVV.

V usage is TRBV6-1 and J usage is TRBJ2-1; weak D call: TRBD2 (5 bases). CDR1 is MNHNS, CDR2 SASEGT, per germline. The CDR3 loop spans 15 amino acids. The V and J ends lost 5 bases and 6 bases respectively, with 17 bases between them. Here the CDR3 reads CASSPGFQRGNEQFF. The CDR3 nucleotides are TGTGCCAGCAGTCCGGGGTTTCAACGGGGCAATGAGCAGTTCTTC.

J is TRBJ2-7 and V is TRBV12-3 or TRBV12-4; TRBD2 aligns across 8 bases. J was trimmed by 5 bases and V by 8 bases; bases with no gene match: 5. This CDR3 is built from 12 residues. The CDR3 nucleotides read TGTGCCAGCCGGCGGGGGGTAAACGAGCAGTACTTC. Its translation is CASRRGVNEQYF.

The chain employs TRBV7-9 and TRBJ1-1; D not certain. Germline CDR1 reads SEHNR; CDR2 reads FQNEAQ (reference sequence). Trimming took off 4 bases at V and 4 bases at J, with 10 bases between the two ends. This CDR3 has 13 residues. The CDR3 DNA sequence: TGTGCCAGCAGCTCAAAATGGGGCACTGAAGCTTTCTTT. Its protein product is CASSSKWGTEAFF.

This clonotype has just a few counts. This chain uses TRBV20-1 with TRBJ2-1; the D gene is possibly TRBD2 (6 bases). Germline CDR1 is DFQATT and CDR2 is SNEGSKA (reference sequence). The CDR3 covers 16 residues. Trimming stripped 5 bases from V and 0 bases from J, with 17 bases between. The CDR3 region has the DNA TGCAGTGCTTTTCCGGGGGACTTGAGCTCCTACAATGAGCAGTTCTTC. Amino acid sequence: CSAFPGDLSSYNEQFF.

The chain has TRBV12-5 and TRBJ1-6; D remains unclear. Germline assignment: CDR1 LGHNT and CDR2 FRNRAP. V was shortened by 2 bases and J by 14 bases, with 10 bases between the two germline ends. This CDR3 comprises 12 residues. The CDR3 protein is CASGLQDETLHF. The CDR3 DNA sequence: TGTGCTAGTGGTTTGCAGGATGAGACCCTCCACTTT. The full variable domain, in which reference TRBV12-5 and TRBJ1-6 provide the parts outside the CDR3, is DARVTQTPRHKVTEMGQEVTMRCQPILGHNTVFWYRQTMMQGLELLAYFRNRAPLDDSGMPKDRFSAEMPDATLATLKIQPSEPRDSAVYFCASGLQDETLHFGNGTRLTVT.